This TCR beta chain was recovered during a study of control samples from healthy donors and cancer patients. Here immunoSEQ multiplex PCR was the method, and the copy in TCRdb shows in-frame clones only, minus some. This sample has over 100,000 clones, with roughly 90% found just once. This clone was seen once. Trimming shortened V by 4 bases and J by 0 bases, and 16 bases separated the two germline ends. Germline V gene sequence: CDR1 DFQATT, CDR2 SNEGSKA (reference sequence). This CDR3 is 17 amino acids long. Sequencing input: blood. The chain combines TRBV20-1 with TRBJ1-6; no clear D. The TCR comes from a woman in her 50s in good health. The CDR3 sequence: CSAIERVIGSYNSPLHF. CDR3 nucleotides: TGCAGTGCTATTGAGAGGGTTATAGGCTCCTATAATTCACCCCTCCACTTT.